The 7 T cell receptor beta chains below were found in one sample sequenced in a study of regulatory T cells in long-lasting Graves disease. To make TCR beta libraries, researchers used iRepertoire HTBI primers and Arm-PCR of CDR3 regions. A single record per CDR3 protein comes from TCRdb applying MiXCR to the multiplex PCR reads. This table holds 550,000 or so distinct CDR3 sequences, approximately 12% found once. The time point is: newly diagnosed GD, antithyroid drugs for less than 3 months. RNA isolated from PBMCs was used to make the TCR library. The same sample was also studied in work on T cells in Graves' hyperthyroidism and ophthalmopathy.

The sequencing here drew on peripheral blood mononuclear cells (PBMCs), taken at new diagnosis, from a patient treated with antithyroid drugs. All receptors derive from a woman in her twenties or thirties with Graves disease.

The CDR3 DNA reads TGTGCCAGCAGTTTCAGGTTATGGGGGTTCCATGAGCAGTTCTTC. It specifies CASSFRLWGFHEQFF. The chain couples TRBV2 to TRBJ2-1; D assignment may be TRBD1 or TRBD2 (5 bases each). Germline CDR1 and CDR2: SNHLY and FYNNEI. The V gene lost 5 bases and the J gene lost 8 bases, with 19 bases spanning the gap. This CDR3 is 15 amino acids long.

The chain is built from TRBV6-2 or TRBV6-3 and TRBJ2-1; the match to TRBD1 covers 8 bases. V lost 6 bases to trimming and J lost 4 bases; unmatched junction nucleotides: 5. Looked up from germline, CDR1 is MNHEY and CDR2 is SVGEGT. The CDR3 has 14 residues. The CDR3 sequence: CASSMGQDYNEQFF. The CDR3 DNA sequence: TGTGCCAGCAGCATGGGACAGGATTACAATGAGCAGTTCTTC.

This clonotype was observed many times. This rearrangement joins TRBV7-2 to TRBJ2-7; 7 bases line up with TRBD1. Unmatched junction bases numbered 7, after V lost 5 bases and J lost 6 bases. Germline V CDR1 and CDR2: SGHTA, FQGNSA. The CDR3 covers 13 residues. CDR3 region: CASSQDRFGEQYF. In nucleotides, the CDR3 is TGTGCCAGCAGCCAGGACAGGTTCGGCGAGCAGTACTTC.

In its sample, this clonotype was seen many times. The genes are TRBV30 and TRBJ2-3; the D gene is possibly TRBD2 (5 bases). This CDR3 contains 13 residues. Trimming removed 4 bases from V and 0 bases from J, with 8 bases in between. The germline V gene encodes CDR1 GTSNPN and CDR2 SVGIG (reference sequence). CDR3 coding DNA: TGTGCCTGGAAGCGGTCTAGCACAGATACGCAGTATTTT. This translates into CAWKRSSTDTQYF. Filled out from reference TRBV30 and TRBJ2-3, the complete variable domain reads SQTIHQWPATLVQPVGSPLSLECTVEGTSNPNLYWYRQAAGRGLQLLFYSVGIGQISSEVPQNLSASRPQDRQFILSSKKLLLSDSGFYLCAWKRSSTDTQYFGPGTRLTVL.

Note on this clonotype: This could be a read error, since a much larger clone is one nucleotide away. This chain connects TRBV29-1 to TRBJ1-1; a weak D match, TRBD1 (5 bases). Germline CDR1 reads SQVTM; CDR2 reads ANQGSEA. Trimming stripped 0 bases from V and 3 bases from J, with 14 bases between. The CDR3 is 15 residues long. The CDR3 spells CSVEDPAAGYTEAFF. In DNA, the CDR3 is TGCAGCGTTGAAGATCCGGCGGCAGGGTACACTGAAGCTTTCTTT.

V is TRBV20-1 and J is TRBJ2-3; D is unclear. The CDR3 is 13 residues long. Deletions cut 5 bases from V and 0 bases from J, with 9 bases between. Per the germline V gene, CDR1 is DFQATT and CDR2 is SNEGSKA (reference sequence). CDR3 DNA: TGCAGTGCTCCCCGCCAGAGCACAGATACGCAGTATTTT. Amino acids: CSAPRQSTDTQYF.

The chain carries TRBV9 and TRBJ2-1; TRBD2 agrees at 10 bases. The CDR3 is 17 amino acids. J gave up 8 bases and V 0 bases, and 11 bases lay outside the gene matches. CDR1 is SGDLS, CDR2 YYNGEE, per germline. CDR3 nucleotides: TGTGCCAGCAGCGTAGCTCCCGCTAGCGGGAGTTCCCATGAGCAGTTCTTC. Protein product: CASSVAPASGSSHEQFF.